These T cell receptor beta chains were read from a single sample in a study of cytomegalovirus exposure and HLA in healthy donors. The assay was immunoSEQ multiplex PCR, and TCRdb's table has in-frame clones only and misses some. The profile shows under 200,000 clones, 84% of them singletons. The sample was PBMCs. These receptors originate from a man aged 25 to 40 in good health and CMV-seronegative. CDR3s leave out the opening cysteine and the closing phenylalanine or tryptophan. A D gene is named only where the DNA matches it firmly.

D gene: TRBD2; J gene: TRBJ2-1; V gene: TRBV7-9; CDR3 protein: ASSFPSGGTFSEQF
D gene: TRBD2; J gene: TRBJ2-7; V gene: TRBV4-1; CDR3 protein: ASSEPGLAGSEEQY
D gene: NA; J gene: TRBJ1-2; V gene: TRBV2; CDR3 protein: AITGGGAVYGYT
D gene: TRBD1; J gene: TRBJ1-1; V gene: TRBV7-8; CDR3 protein: ASSWGGGQGATEAF
D gene: TRBD1; J gene: TRBJ2-7; V gene: TRBV7-3; CDR3 protein: ASSKGQGKGYEQY
D gene: NA; J gene: TRBJ1-1; V gene: TRBV6-5; CDR3 protein: ASSYERNEDEAF
D gene: NA; J gene: TRBJ2-1; V gene: TRBV14; CDR3 protein: ASSQLRVGNEQF
D gene: TRBD2; J gene: TRBJ2-1; V gene: TRBV30; CDR3 protein: ASTRLAGGEQF
D gene: NA; J gene: TRBJ2-3; V gene: TRBV6-5; CDR3 protein: ASSYLQGFYQY
D gene: TRBD1; J gene: TRBJ2-3; V gene: TRBV5-6; CDR3 protein: ASSLVKRTGSTDTQY
D gene: NA; J gene: TRBJ2-7; V gene: TRBV27; CDR3 protein: ASSARSALLGVAYEQY
D gene: TRBD2; J gene: TRBJ2-3; V gene: TRBV7-3; CDR3 protein: ASSQGLAGSDTQY
D gene: TRBD2; J gene: TRBJ2-7; V gene: TRBV5-1; CDR3 protein: ASSFTSGRATIEQY
D gene: NA; J gene: TRBJ1-6; V gene: TRBV5-8; CDR3 protein: ASSLGGAFYSPLH
D gene: TRBD2; J gene: TRBJ2-1; V gene: TRBV11-2; CDR3 protein: ASSLGFGGGGYNEQF
D gene: TRBD2; J gene: TRBJ2-1; V gene: TRBV7-9; CDR3 protein: ASGLAHNEQF
D gene: TRBD1; J gene: TRBJ2-7; V gene: TRBV7-6; CDR3 protein: ASSLGGGTGIYEQY
D gene: NA; J gene: TRBJ1-4; V gene: TRBV30; CDR3 protein: AWSPGQLQGEKLF
D gene: NA; J gene: NA; V gene: TRBV5-1; CDR3 protein: ASRVGGTSYEQY
D gene: TRBD2; J gene: TRBJ2-1; V gene: TRBV7-9; CDR3 protein: ASSLGGLAGGHNEQF
D gene: TRBD1; J gene: TRBJ1-1; V gene: TRBV7-9; CDR3 protein: ASSRDRNTEAF
D gene: NA; J gene: TRBJ2-2; V gene: TRBV14; CDR3 protein: ASSQVRDYTGELF
D gene: TRBD2; J gene: TRBJ2-5; V gene: TRBV7-3; CDR3 protein: ASSHTSSQLAGAQQETQY
D gene: TRBD2; J gene: TRBJ2-7; V gene: TRBV5-4; CDR3 protein: ASSLAGGSSYEQY
D gene: TRBD2; J gene: TRBJ2-1; V gene: TRBV18; CDR3 protein: ASSPLAGGRDEQF
D gene: NA; J gene: TRBJ2-7; V gene: TRBV4-1; CDR3 protein: ASSQVGEAGAYEQY
D gene: NA; J gene: TRBJ1-1; V gene: TRBV19; CDR3 protein: ASKGGLGDTEAF
D gene: TRBD1; J gene: TRBJ1-2; V gene: TRBV2; CDR3 protein: ASSGQGSYGYT
D gene: TRBD1; J gene: TRBJ1-2; V gene: TRBV5-6; CDR3 protein: ASSSDRGLDYGYT
D gene: NA; J gene: TRBJ2-5; V gene: TRBV21-1; CDR3 protein: ASSNKGQGAFESETQY
D gene: TRBD2; J gene: NA; V gene: TRBV9; CDR3 protein: ASSPRRGLSYEQY
D gene: NA; J gene: TRBJ2-1; V gene: TRBV27; CDR3 protein: ASMRDNDNEQF
D gene: NA; J gene: TRBJ1-1; V gene: TRBV2; CDR3 protein: ASSEAYDGGTEAF
D gene: TRBD1; J gene: TRBJ2-2; V gene: TRBV7-3; CDR3 protein: ASSFSTGGPGELF
D gene: NA; J gene: TRBJ2-6; V gene: TRBV5-1; CDR3 protein: ASSLPVSGANVLT
D gene: NA; J gene: TRBJ1-4; V gene: TRBV7-9; CDR3 protein: ASSSPTGKGEVTNEKLF
D gene: TRBD1; J gene: TRBJ1-2; V gene: TRBV14; CDR3 protein: ASSQSRGGGTNYGYT
D gene: TRBD1; J gene: TRBJ1-3; V gene: TRBV30; CDR3 protein: AWSVRDRVGNTIY
D gene: NA; J gene: TRBJ2-7; V gene: TRBV19; CDR3 protein: ASSFIPGHHAYEQY
D gene: TRBD2; J gene: TRBJ2-7; V gene: TRBV6-5; CDR3 protein: ASSSLARSSYEQY
D gene: NA; J gene: TRBJ2-7; V gene: TRBV7-9; CDR3 protein: ASSLSSGIYEQY
D gene: TRBD1; J gene: TRBJ1-2; V gene: TRBV5-3; CDR3 protein: ARSSSRDREPQPLSYGYT
D gene: NA; J gene: TRBJ1-5; V gene: TRBV21-1; CDR3 protein: ASSNIPSNQPQH
D gene: TRBD1; J gene: TRBJ1-6; V gene: TRBV25-1; CDR3 protein: ASRRTGANSPLH
D gene: TRBD2; J gene: TRBJ2-1; V gene: TRBV5-1; CDR3 protein: ASSLPSGGVGEQF
D gene: TRBD1; J gene: TRBJ2-3; V gene: TRBV5-4; CDR3 protein: ASSIQGAQGTDTQY
D gene: TRBD2; J gene: TRBJ2-5; V gene: TRBV7-3; CDR3 protein: ASSHKTSGSGETQY